The sequence of this TCR beta chain was determined in a study of blood T cell repertoires in COVID-19. Study as a whole: The samples span acute and convalescent COVID-19 from the United States, Italy and Spain. In each case, the material was cDNA or gDNA derived from T cells, B-cell-depleted T cells, or PBMCs.

Germline loops: CDR1 DFQATT, CDR2 SNEGSKA (reference sequence). The CDR3 length is 12 residues. Trimming removed 3 bases from V and 2 bases from J, with 7 bases in between. Methods used by the authors: Reference gene primer amplification gave estimated nucleated cell counts. Libraries were prepared by immunoSEQ multiplex PCR; TCRdb keeps only in-frame clonotypes and omits some of them. Clone size and the V and J calls come from that table; the DNA yielded D and trimming. The sample includes roughly 250,000 clones, 80% to 85% seen only once; the top ten take around 12%. Remarks on this clone: Other nucleotide sequences in the sample specify the same CDR3.

The rearrangement uses TRBV20-1 and TRBJ1-2, with D perhaps TRBD1 (5 bases). The sequence was collected from a woman aged 60 to 75 with active or convalescent COVID-19. The sample comprised peripheral blood. CDR3 nucleotides: TGCAGTGCTAGTAGACAGAACTATGGCTACACCTTC. Amino acids: CSASRQNYGYTF.